This TCR beta chain was observed in a study of blood T cell repertoires in COVID-19. Overall study context: Samples taken during acute and convalescent COVID-19 were collected in the United States, Italy and Spain. T cells, B-cell-depleted T cells, or PBMCs supplied cDNA or gDNA.

Profiling relied on immunoSEQ multiplex PCR, and the TCRdb table lists in-frame clones only, not all of them. The data hold 13,000 or so clones, with 70% to 90% observed a single time. Sequenced sample: peripheral blood. The clonotype originates from a human donor in a cohort sampled during active COVID-19.

Here the CDR3 reads CASSSLQGFYGYTF. In DNA, the CDR3 is TGTGCCAGCAGCTCCTTACAGGGGTTCTATGGCTACACCTTC. The chain is built from TRBV7-2 and TRBJ1-2; 7 nucleotides align to TRBD1. The CDR3 covers 14 residues. The germline V gene encodes CDR1 SGHTA and CDR2 FQGNSA. The V gene end was trimmed by 4 bases and the J gene end by 4 bases; junction bases not matched to a gene: 6.